The entry below gives a single TCR beta chain sequence along with its context. This entry belongs to a study of cytomegalovirus exposure and HLA in healthy donors. Germline assignment: CDR1 MNHNS and CDR2 SASEGT. This CDR3 contains 13 residues. The germline V and J ends were trimmed by 2 bases and 1 base, with 5 bases remaining between them. It was with 60 Vbeta and 13 Jbeta primers that the PCR ran. Sequencing was performed with immunoSEQ multiplex PCR; in TCRdb, only in-frame clones are kept and a portion is missing. The sample consists of more than 95,000 clones, less than 85% of them appearing once.

The chain is built from TRBV6-1 and TRBJ1-1; D remains unclear. The sequencing input was PBMCs. This receptor was obtained from a woman in her late teens or twenties in good health and CMV-seropositive. CDR3 sequence: CASSESWNTEAFF. CDR3 nucleotide sequence: TGTGCCAGCAGTGAAAGCTGGAACACTGAAGCTTTCTTT.